Listed below are T cell receptor beta chains from one sample, sequenced in a study of OX40 agonist ivuxolimab in advanced cancers. Profiled with immunoSEQ multiplex PCR; TCRdb holds only in-frame clones, not every one. Of roughly 9,800 clones listed, under 80% are singletons. The sequencing here drew on CD4+ or CD8+ T cells sorted from blood, taken in a trial of the OX40 agonist ivuxolimab. Receptors were obtained from an adult with an advanced solid tumor such as melanoma, head and neck, liver or kidney cancer. CDR3s include the opening cysteine and the closing phenylalanine or tryptophan. A D gene is named only where the DNA matches it firmly. Size is omitted from some rows. Given values are once, few, many or a class for expanded clones.

>TRBV5-1|-|TRBJ2-7|few
TGCGCCAGCAGCTTCCAGCTGAGCTACGAGCAGTACTTC
CASSFQLSYEQYF
>TRBV9|TRBD1|TRBJ2-2|-
TGTGCCAGCAGCGTAGACAGGGGTGGTGGTAACGGGGAGCTGTTTTTT
CASSVDRGGGNGELFF
>TRBV5-6|-|TRBJ1-2|-
TGTGCCAGCAGCTTCCGGGACACTACTAACTATGGCTACACCTTC
CASSFRDTTNYGYTF
>TRBV5-4|-|TRBJ1-1|-
TGTGCCAGCAGCTTGTCCTGGCGGGGCGGCACTGAAGCTTTCTTT
CASSLSWRGGTEAFF
>TRBV28|-|TRBJ1-2|-
TGTGCCAGCAGTTTAATCGGGACGACTAACTATGGCTACACCTTC
CASSLIGTTNYGYTF
>TRBV6-9|-|TRBJ2-7|-
TGTGCCAGCAGTTGGTACACCAACTACGAGCAGTACTTC
CASSWYTNYEQYF
>TRBV7-8|-|TRBJ1-5|few
TGTGCCAGCAGCTTAGTGACAGCTGCTGGGCCCCAGCATTTT
CASSLVTAAGPQHF
>TRBV10-3|-|TRBJ2-7|many
TGTGCCATCAGTGAGTCAGGTCGGCAGGGGTACGAGCAGTACTTC
CAISESGRQGYEQYF
>TRBV11-2|-|TRBJ2-7|-
TGTGCCAGCAGCTTAGAAGTCACACAAACCCTCGTCGACGAGCAGTACTTC
CASSLEVTQTLVDEQYF
>TRBV4-1|-|TRBJ1-1|-
TGCGCCAGCAGGCTCGTAGGGCAGAACACTGAAGCTTTCTTT
CASRLVGQNTEAFF
>TRBV11-2|TRBD2|TRBJ2-7|-
TGTGCCAGCAGCTTGCCCGGGACTAGCGGCTACGAGCAGTACTTC
CASSLPGTSGYEQYF
>TRBV10-1|-|TRBJ1-2|-
TGCGCCACCTCCCCAGAACACCCCTATGGCTACACCTTC
CATSPEHPYGYTF
>TRBV28|-|TRBJ2-2|large
TGTGCCAGCAGTTTAGTAGCGGAGAACACCGGGGAGCTGTTTTTT
CASSLVAENTGELFF
>TRBV2|TRBD2|TRBJ2-7|-
TGTGCCAGCAGAACCCCCGGGACTAGCGCCCCCTCCTACGAGCAGTACTTC
CASRTPGTSAPSYEQYF
>TRBV5-6|TRBD1|TRBJ1-2|-
TGTGCCAGCAGCTGGAGGACAGGGCGGGGTGGCTACACCTTC
CASSWRTGRGGYTF
>TRBV2|-|TRBJ1-1|-
TGTGCCAGCAGTGAATTTTGGAACACTGAAGCTTTCTTT
CASSEFWNTEAFF
>TRBV7-9|TRBD1|TRBJ1-1|-
TGTGCCAGCAGAGCCGGGACAGGGGCGAACACTGAAGCTTTCTTT
CASRAGTGANTEAFF
>TRBV4-2|-|TRBJ1-1|medium-sized
TGTGCCAGCAGCCAAGATCAGGGCTTGAAGGCTTTCTTT
CASSQDQGLKAFF
>TRBV28|-|TRBJ1-2|-
TGTGCCAGCAGCCCCCTGGCCGGGGACTATGGTTACACCTTC
CASSPLAGDYGYTF
>TRBV19|-|TRBJ1-5|-
TGTGCCAGTACCCCGGCGGATAGTTCCAATCAGCCCCAGCATTTT
CASTPADSSNQPQHF
>TRBV7-6|-|TRBJ1-5|-
TGTGCCAGCAGCTTAGCGGGGGGCAATCAGCCCCAGCATTTT
CASSLAGGNQPQHF
>TRBV2|-|TRBJ2-7|few
TGTGCCAGCAGTGAACGGGCCCTTGACTACGAGCAGTACTTC
CASSERALDYEQYF
>TRBV27|TRBD2|TRBJ2-3|-
TGTGCCAGCAGTCCCGGGACTAGCGGCACAGATACGCAGTATTTT
CASSPGTSGTDTQYF
>TRBV28|TRBD2|TRBJ2-1|few
TGTGCCAGCAGCACAAGGAGGGGAGGGGTGGGTGAGCAGTTCTTC
CASSTRRGGVGEQFF